The T cell receptor beta chain under discussion was sequenced for a study of T cell changes during pregnancy in multiple sclerosis. The method was immunoSEQ multiplex PCR; TCRdb's version includes in-frame clones alone and lacks a portion of them. There are roughly 110,000 clones in the sample; 91% occur only once, and over 1.5% lies in the top ten. Between the trimmed V and J ends, which lost 1 base and 0 bases, there was a span of 12 bases. Germline CDR1 and CDR2: MDHEN and SYDVKM. The CDR3 has 17 residues. The TCR originated in a female donor with multiple sclerosis, enrolled in a pregnancy study. The genes are TRBV28 and TRBJ2-2; D might be TRBD2 (6 bases). The starting material was peripheral blood, obtained before pregnancy. The DNA of the CDR3 is TGTGCCAGCAGTTTATCCGCGGGATTCGCGAACACCGGGGAGCTGTTTTTT. Translating gives CASSLSAGFANTGELFF.